These 30 T cell receptor beta chains came from one sample sequenced in a study of technical replicates of blood from a few donors (dated by TCRdb to about 2017). Library prep was done by the immunoSEQ multiplex PCR assay. TCRdb took over this immuneACCESS table, retaining in-frame rearrangements with V and J assigned. Such tables are incomplete; in checked studies, under half of the missing clones stem from an unresolved V gene, and the remainder is unexplained. This sample is represented by about 68,000 clones; 95% to 97% of them were singletons. Approximately 0.3% of the sample rests with the top ten. Sequences were obtained from T cells isolated from PBMCs. The receptors here all came from a human donor in good health.

The chain couples TRBV11-3 to TRBJ2-7; the match to TRBD2 covers 8 bases. Germline trimming cut 5 bases from V and 5 bases from J; bases unmatched to any gene: 8. The CDR3 is 14 residues long. CDR1 and CDR2 (germline): SGHNT, YENEEA. CDR3 coding DNA: TGTGCCAGCAGCGGCGGGGGGACGTGGGACGAGCAGTACTTC. Amino acid sequence: CASSGGGTWDEQYF. Looking up the rest from reference TRBV11-3 and TRBJ2-7 gives the full variable domain: EAGVVQSPRYKIIEKKQPVAFWCNPISGHNTLYWYLQNLGQGPELLIRYENEEAVDDSQLPKDRFSAERLKGVDSTLKIQPAELGDSAVYLCASSGGGTWDEQYFGPGTRLTVT.

This clone came up once. The chain links TRBV30 to TRBJ1-2; 7 positions agree with TRBD1. This CDR3 comprises 14 residues. Trimming at V came to 6 bases and at J to 13 bases, leaving 20 bases not matched to a gene. In germline, CDR1 is GTSNPN, CDR2 SVGIG (reference sequence). The CDR3 DNA sequence: TGTGCCTGCCTTGTAAAAAACCCGGGACAGTCGCGCACCTTC. It translates to CACLVKNPGQSRTF.

The chain joins TRBV9 to TRBJ2-1, with 8 bases identical to TRBD1. CDR3 length equals 17 residues. V dropped 3 bases and J dropped 1; count of bases not matched to a gene: 9. The germline V gene has CDR1 SGDLS and CDR2 YYNGEE. The DNA of the CDR3 is TGTGCCAGCAGCGGAAAGACAGGGGAGGATTCCTACAATGAGCAGTTCTTC. Protein product: CASSGKTGEDSYNEQFF.

This chain links TRBV30 with TRBJ2-1, with 9 bases that match TRBD2. V gave up 1 base and J gave up 10 bases; unmatched junction bases: 5. Germline-derived CDR1 and CDR2 are GTSNPN and SVGIG (reference sequence). The CDR3 consists of 13 residues. The CDR3 coding sequence is TGTGCCTGGAGTGACGGACTAGCGAAAGAGCAGTTCTTC. Translating it yields CAWSDGLAKEQFF.

V usage is TRBV18 and J usage is TRBJ2-1, with D unresolved. V gave up 2 bases and J gave up 0 bases, with 11 bases separating them. This CDR3 comprises 16 residues. The germline CDR1 and CDR2 sequences are KGHSH and LQKENI. The CDR3 DNA follows: TGTGCCAGCTCACCATTACATCGGGTCTCCTACAATGAGCAGTTCTTC. Encoded protein: CASSPLHRVSYNEQFF.

This chain connects TRBV19 to TRBJ1-1; 7 bases match TRBD1. V shed 5 bases and J 6 bases; nucleotides not matched to a gene: 9. CDR1 is LNHDA and CDR2 is SQIVND in the germline V gene (reference sequence). The CDR3 sequence is 14 residues long. The CDR3 DNA sequence: TGTGCCAGTAGTTCATTCCAGGGGGGCCCTGAAGCTTTCTTT. Its protein product is CASSSFQGGPEAFF.

The rearrangement joins TRBV6-1 to TRBJ2-7; D not certain. Per germline, CDR1 MNHNS and CDR2 SASEGT. The CDR3 extends over 14 amino acids. Trimming removed 0 bases from V and 4 bases from J, with 10 bases in between. CDR3 DNA sequence: TGTGCCAGCAGTGAAGCAGGCCGGGTTTACGAGCAGTACTTC. Amino acid sequence: CASSEAGRVYEQYF.

This clone is labeled medium-sized (0.01 to 0.1%). CDR3 loop: CASTGGTSYEQYF. The CDR3 nucleotides read TGTGCCAGCACAGGAGGGACCTCCTACGAGCAGTACTTC. This chain joins TRBV19 and TRBJ2-7, with D maybe TRBD2 (6 bases). Per germline, CDR1 LNHDA and CDR2 SQIVND (reference sequence). Trimming removed 9 bases from V and 0 bases from J, with 12 bases in between. The CDR3 loop spans 13 amino acids.

CDR3 coding DNA: TGTGCCAGCAGTCCCCAACTAGCGGGAACCTACGAGCAGTACTTC. Amino acids: CASSPQLAGTYEQYF. The chain joins TRBV5-6 to TRBJ2-7; 10 bases line up with TRBD2. The germline V gene encodes CDR1 SGHDT and CDR2 YYEEEE. The junction had 7 bases not matched to a gene; V was cut back by 5 bases and J by 2 bases. The CDR3 has 15 amino acids.

The rearrangement links TRBV18 to TRBJ1-1, with D unresolved. The germline V gene has CDR1 KGHSH and CDR2 LQKENI. CDR3 length: 14 residues. V was clipped by 3 bases and J by 6 bases, with 14 bases between them. The DNA for the CDR3 is TGTGCCAGCTCACCTCGTGACATGTTCGCTGAAGCTTTCTTT. Its translation is CASSPRDMFAEAFF. Together with reference TRBV18 and TRBJ1-1, the CDR3 gives the full variable domain: NAGVMQNPRHLVRRRGQEARLRCSPMKGHSHVYWYRQLPEEGLKFMVYLQKENIIDESGMPKERFSAEFPKEGPSILRIQQVVRGDSAAYFCASSPRDMFAEAFFGQGTRLTVV.

The chain joins TRBV28 to TRBJ2-7, with D possibly TRBD1 on 6 matching bases. The CDR3 extends over 14 amino acids. V was shortened by 3 bases and J by 6 bases, with 15 bases between the two germline ends. The germline V gene has CDR1 MDHEN and CDR2 SYDVKM. This CDR3 reads CASSFHRDLSEQYF. The CDR3 nucleotides are TGTGCCAGCAGTTTCCACAGGGACCTTAGCGAGCAGTACTTC.

The chain uses TRBV19 and TRBJ1-1; D unclear. This CDR3 spans 13 amino acids. Germline V gene data show CDR1 as LNHDA and CDR2 as SQIVND (reference sequence). Trimming removed 7 bases at V and 5 bases at J, with 14 bases between. The CDR3 loop is CASTKRARTEAFF. CDR3 DNA: TGTGCCAGTACAAAGAGGGCGAGGACTGAAGCTTTCTTT.

The chain employs TRBV29-1 and TRBJ1-1; D remains unclear. V was pared by 4 bases and J by 10 bases, with 10 bases between. Germline V lookup: CDR1 SQVTM, CDR2 ANQGSEA. This CDR3 contains 10 residues. The CDR3 DNA sequence: TGCAGCGTTGCAGCGGCGGGAGCTTTCTTT. Encoded protein: CSVAAAGAFF.

The V call is TRBV4-1, the J call TRBJ2-2, with D tentatively TRBD1 (5 bases). V shed 4 bases and J shed 3 bases, with 18 bases lying between them. The CDR3 spans 17 residues. Germline V gene data show CDR1 as MGHRA and CDR2 as YSYEKL. The chain's CDR3 is CASSPLETRQYTGELFF. CDR3 DNA: TGCGCCAGCAGCCCACTCGAGACGAGACAGTACACCGGGGAGCTGTTTTTT.

The rearrangement uses TRBV10-3 and TRBJ1-2; TRBD1 matches 10 bases. The CDR3 runs to 14 residues. V lost 8 bases to trimming and J lost 8 bases; unmatched junction nucleotides: 11. Germline CDR1 reads ENHRY; CDR2 reads SYGVKD. CDR3 sequence (DNA): TGTGCCATCGGCAGGGACAGGGGATTGGAAGGCTACACCTTC. Translated, it gives CAIGRDRGLEGYTF.

The chain uses TRBV2 and TRBJ1-5; tentative D call: TRBD1 (6 bases). The CDR3 is made up of 14 amino acids. The germline CDR1 and CDR2 sequences are SNHLY and FYNNEI. The V end lost 3 bases, the J end lost 6 bases, and 12 bases lay between the germline ends. DNA of the CDR3: TGTGCCAGCAGTGACCAGGGGTGGGCTCAGCCCCAGCATTTT. This encodes CASSDQGWAQPQHF.

V gene TRBV10-3 combines with J gene TRBJ2-2; TRBD2 aligns across 14 bases. Germline values: CDR1 ENHRY, CDR2 SYGVKD. CDR3 length: 17 amino acids. Trimming cost V 10 bases and J 4 bases; bases outside gene matches: 11. The CDR3 protein is CATYGTSGSFATGELFF. The DNA of the CDR3 is TGTGCCACATACGGGACTAGCGGGAGTTTTGCCACCGGGGAGCTGTTTTTT.

The rearrangement links TRBV28 to TRBJ2-3, with TRBD1 identical over 9 bases. The germline CDR1 and CDR2 sequences are MDHEN and SYDVKM. The CDR3 totals 14 residues. V shed 3 bases, J shed 10 bases, and the junction held 8 bases outside the gene matches. CDR3 coding DNA: TGTGCCAGCAGTTTGGGGGACAGGGATGATGCGCAGTATTTT. It yields the protein CASSLGDRDDAQYF. The full variable domain, with the rest looked up from reference TRBV28 and TRBJ2-3, is DVKVTQSSRYLVKRTGEKVFLECVQDMDHENMFWYRQDPGLGLRLIYFSYDVKMKEKGDIPEGYSVSREKKERFSLILESASTNQTSMYLCASSLGDRDDAQYFGPGTRLTVL.

This chain joins TRBV25-1 and TRBJ2-3; 8 bases fit TRBD2. This CDR3 region has 14 residues. The V gene end was trimmed by 2 bases and the J gene end by 4 bases; junction bases not matched to a gene: 2. From germline, CDR1 is MGHDK and CDR2 SYGVNS. The CDR3 DNA reads TGTGCCAGCAGTGAAACGCGGGGGGCAGATACGCAGTATTTT. It specifies CASSETRGADTQYF.

The rearrangement joins TRBV27 to TRBJ2-4, with 9 bases that match TRBD2. Germline assignment: CDR1 MNHEY and CDR2 SMNVEV (reference sequence). V dropped 5 bases and J dropped 8; count of bases not matched to a gene: 10. The CDR3 totals 15 residues. The CDR3 region is CASSTLLREGDIQYF. CDR3 DNA: TGTGCCAGCAGTACTCTTTTGCGGGAGGGCGACATTCAGTACTTC.

The rearrangement joins TRBV30 to TRBJ2-1; 7 bases agree with TRBD2. This CDR3 region has 15 residues. With V trimmed by 3 bases and J by 0 bases, 5 bases remained unmatched. Germline CDR1 GTSNPN, CDR2 SVGIG (reference sequence). CDR3 sequence (DNA): TGTGCCTGGAGCGGAAAGCGGGACTCCTACAATGAGCAGTTCTTC. As protein: CAWSGKRDSYNEQFF.

V usage is TRBV15 and J usage is TRBJ2-7; TRBD2 is a possible D gene (6 bases). The CDR3 covers 13 residues. Germline CDR1 is LNHNV and CDR2 is YYDKDF (reference sequence). Between the trimmed V and J ends, which lost 6 bases and 5 bases, there was a span of 14 bases. The CDR3 nucleotides are TGTGCCACCAGGGCAGATTGGGGGGACGAGCAGTACTTC. This gives the protein CATRADWGDEQYF.

The chain couples TRBV6-5 to TRBJ1-1; unclear D gene. The CDR3 is made up of 13 amino acids. Between the trimmed V and J ends, which lost 0 bases and 5 bases, there was a span of 7 bases. Germline CDR1 is MNHEY and CDR2 is SVGAGI. The CDR3 DNA follows: TGTGCCAGCAGTTACTCGGAGATTACTGAAGCTTTCTTT. Its protein product is CASSYSEITEAFF.

Here the CDR3 reads CASSYLGAGGYTF. CDR3 coding DNA: TGTGCCAGCAGTTACCTGGGGGCTGGTGGCTACACCTTC. This chain uses TRBV6-5 with TRBJ1-2, with D possibly TRBD1 on 6 matching bases. The CDR3 has 13 residues. Germline V lookup: CDR1 MNHEY, CDR2 SVGAGI. V was shortened by 2 bases and J by 7 bases, with 11 bases between the two germline ends.

The J gene is TRBJ2-3, the V gene TRBV7-9, with D perhaps TRBD1 (5 bases). Germline V gene lookup returns CDR1 SEHNR and CDR2 FQNEAQ (reference sequence). V gave up 6 bases and J gave up 4 bases, with 17 bases separating them. This CDR3 spans 15 amino acids. The CDR3 region is CASRSTGWGPDTQYF. The CDR3 DNA reads as TGTGCCAGCAGATCCACAGGCTGGGGCCCAGATACGCAGTATTTT.

The chain employs TRBV25-1 and TRBJ2-7; 7 bases map to TRBD1. CDR3 length: 12 residues. V shed 8 bases, J shed 2 bases, and the junction held 3 bases outside the gene matches. Germline loops: CDR1 MGHDK, CDR2 SYGVNS. CDR3 in amino acids: CASQGTAYEQYF. The DNA for the CDR3 is TGTGCCAGCCAAGGGACAGCCTACGAGCAGTACTTC.

The chain links TRBV27 to TRBJ1-2; 9 bases match TRBD1. The CDR3 has 13 residues. After removal of 5 bases from V and 7 bases from J, the junction contained 5 bases not matched to a gene. Germline V lookup: CDR1 MNHEY, CDR2 SMNVEV (reference sequence). The CDR3 sequence: CASSRGTGTGYTF. DNA of the CDR3: TGTGCCAGCAGTAGAGGGACAGGGACTGGCTACACCTTC.

The rearrangement joins TRBV27 to TRBJ2-2, with TRBD1 identical over 8 bases. Trimming at V came to 9 bases and at J to 1 base, leaving 7 bases not matched to a gene. The CDR3 has 15 residues. The germline CDR1 and CDR2 sequences are MNHEY and SMNVEV (reference sequence). CDR3 sequence (DNA): TGTGCCAGTTCGGGTGGGACAGGGAACACCGGGGAGCTGTTTTTT. As protein: CASSGGTGNTGELFF.

The gene calls are TRBV6-5 and TRBJ1-1; the D is unclear. The V end lost 2 bases, the J end lost 5 bases, and 6 bases lay between the germline ends. This CDR3 has 12 amino acids. Germline values: CDR1 MNHEY, CDR2 SVGAGI. Written as DNA, the CDR3 is TGTGCCAGCAGTTACCCGAGTACTGAAGCTTTCTTT. Its translation: CASSYPSTEAFF.

The chain is built from TRBV7-9 and TRBJ2-4; maybe TRBD2 (5 bases). The CDR3 totals 15 residues. Germline V gives CDR1 SEHNR, CDR2 FQNEAQ (reference sequence). Trimming shortened V by 3 bases and J by 3 bases, and 12 bases separated the two germline ends. CDR3 bases: TGTGCCAGCAGCTTTCACTTTGGAGGCAAAAACATTCAGTACTTC. Translating it yields CASSFHFGGKNIQYF.